A selection of T cell receptor beta chains follows, all from one sample in a study of sequential checkpoint blockade in melanoma. Data came from immunoSEQ multiplex PCR; TCRdb stores just in-frame clones and leaves some out. The table lists 25,000 to 30,000 clones, approximately 80% of them singletons. The sample consisted of CD8+ T cells sorted from blood (inferred from file names), taken from a patient given nivolumab and ipilimumab in sequence. The receptors come from a human donor with melanoma. Each CDR3 is given with its conserved first and last residue. Each record gives: clone size, V gene, CDR3 length, J gene, D gene, CDR3 protein, CDR3 DNA. The D gene is left open where the match is weak. Size values are once, few and many counts, or a class for expanded clones, and some rows have none.

abundance: NA
v_gene: TRBV30
len: 12
j_gene: TRBJ2-7
d_gene: NA
CDR3aa: CAWSVSFYEQYF
CDR3nt: TGTGCCTGGAGTGTTTCTTTCTACGAGCAGTACTTC

abundance: once
v_gene: TRBV7-9
len: 16
j_gene: TRBJ2-3
d_gene: NA
CDR3aa: CASSLGGLTSTDTQYF
CDR3nt: TGTGCCAGCAGCTTAGGAGGATTGACTAGCACAGATACGCAGTATTTT

abundance: NA
v_gene: TRBV11-2
len: 14
j_gene: TRBJ2-2
d_gene: NA
CDR3aa: CASSPIRVTGELFF
CDR3nt: TGTGCCAGCAGCCCTATTCGGGTTACCGGGGAGCTGTTTTTT

abundance: NA
v_gene: TRBV4-2
len: 15
j_gene: TRBJ2-7
d_gene: NA
CDR3aa: CASSQFVGGSYEQYF
CDR3nt: TGTGCCAGCAGCCAGTTCGTCGGGGGCTCCTACGAGCAGTACTTC

abundance: once
v_gene: TRBV9
len: 15
j_gene: TRBJ2-2
d_gene: NA
CDR3aa: CASSVEAGNTGELFF
CDR3nt: TGTGCCAGCAGCGTAGAAGCGGGTAACACCGGGGAGCTGTTTTTT

abundance: NA
v_gene: TRBV7-6
len: 15
j_gene: TRBJ2-1
d_gene: NA
CDR3aa: CASSLDAGSHNEQFF
CDR3nt: TGTGCCAGCAGCTTAGATGCGGGGTCACACAATGAGCAGTTCTTC

abundance: NA
v_gene: TRBV18
len: 15
j_gene: TRBJ1-1
d_gene: NA
CDR3aa: CASSRAHRQNTEAFF
CDR3nt: TGTGCCAGCTCACGAGCCCACAGACAGAACACTGAAGCTTTCTTT

abundance: few
v_gene: TRBV11-2
len: 14
j_gene: TRBJ2-7
d_gene: TRBD2
CDR3aa: CASSLSGGSYEQYF
CDR3nt: TGTGCCAGCAGCTTATCGGGGGGCTCCTACGAGCAGTACTTC

abundance: NA
v_gene: TRBV9
len: 15
j_gene: TRBJ2-1
d_gene: TRBD2
CDR3aa: CASSVGSGSYNEQFF
CDR3nt: TGTGCCAGCAGCGTGGGTAGCGGGTCCTACAATGAGCAGTTCTTC

abundance: NA
v_gene: TRBV7-8
len: 15
j_gene: TRBJ1-2
d_gene: NA
CDR3aa: CASSSLAMSNYGYTF
CDR3nt: TGTGCCAGCAGCTCACTAGCAATGAGCAACTATGGCTACACCTTC

abundance: NA
v_gene: TRBV14
len: 14
j_gene: TRBJ2-7
d_gene: TRBD1
CDR3aa: CASSQGQGFYEQYF
CDR3nt: TGTGCCAGCAGCCAGGGACAGGGGTTCTACGAGCAGTACTTC

abundance: NA
v_gene: TRBV21-1
len: 16
j_gene: TRBJ2-7
d_gene: NA
CDR3aa: CASSKARRDSGGTQYF
CDR3nt: TGTGCCAGCAGCAAAGCGCGGAGGGATAGCGGGGGGACGCAGTACTTC

abundance: NA
v_gene: TRBV4-1
len: 15
j_gene: TRBJ1-3
d_gene: TRBD1
CDR3aa: CASSQVQGAGNTIYF
CDR3nt: TGCGCCAGCAGCCAAGTTCAGGGGGCTGGAAACACCATATATTTT

abundance: few
v_gene: TRBV11-2
len: 12
j_gene: TRBJ1-6
d_gene: NA
CDR3aa: CASSSSNSPLHF
CDR3nt: TGTGCCAGCAGTTCGAGCAATTCACCCCTCCACTTT

abundance: NA
v_gene: TRBV9
len: 14
j_gene: TRBJ2-7
d_gene: TRBD1
CDR3aa: CASSEGAGRDEQYF
CDR3nt: TGTGCCAGCAGCGAGGGGGCAGGGCGGGACGAGCAGTACTTC

abundance: NA
v_gene: TRBV6-5
len: 16
j_gene: TRBJ2-7
d_gene: TRBD1
CDR3aa: CASSYWTGGSTGEQYF
CDR3nt: TGTGCCAGCAGTTATTGGACAGGGGGGAGTACGGGAGAGCAGTACTTC

abundance: NA
v_gene: TRBV7-9
len: 15
j_gene: TRBJ1-5
d_gene: NA
CDR3aa: CASSPDRYSNQPQHF
CDR3nt: TGTGCCAGCAGCCCGGACAGATATAGCAATCAGCCCCAGCATTTT

abundance: NA
v_gene: TRBV4-1
len: 14
j_gene: TRBJ2-5
d_gene: TRBD2
CDR3aa: CASSPGLAVETQYF
CDR3nt: TGCGCCAGCAGCCCGGGACTAGCGGTGGAGACCCAGTACTTC

abundance: NA
v_gene: TRBV5-1
len: 12
j_gene: TRBJ2-7
d_gene: NA
CDR3aa: CASSLVGYEQYF
CDR3nt: TGCGCCAGCAGCTTGGTCGGTTACGAGCAGTACTTC

abundance: many
v_gene: TRBV28
len: 20
j_gene: TRBJ1-1
d_gene: NA
CDR3aa: CASSLGVWDILTRMNTEAFF
CDR3nt: TGTGCCAGCAGTTTAGGAGTGTGGGACATCTTAACCCGTATGAACACTGAAGCTTTCTTT